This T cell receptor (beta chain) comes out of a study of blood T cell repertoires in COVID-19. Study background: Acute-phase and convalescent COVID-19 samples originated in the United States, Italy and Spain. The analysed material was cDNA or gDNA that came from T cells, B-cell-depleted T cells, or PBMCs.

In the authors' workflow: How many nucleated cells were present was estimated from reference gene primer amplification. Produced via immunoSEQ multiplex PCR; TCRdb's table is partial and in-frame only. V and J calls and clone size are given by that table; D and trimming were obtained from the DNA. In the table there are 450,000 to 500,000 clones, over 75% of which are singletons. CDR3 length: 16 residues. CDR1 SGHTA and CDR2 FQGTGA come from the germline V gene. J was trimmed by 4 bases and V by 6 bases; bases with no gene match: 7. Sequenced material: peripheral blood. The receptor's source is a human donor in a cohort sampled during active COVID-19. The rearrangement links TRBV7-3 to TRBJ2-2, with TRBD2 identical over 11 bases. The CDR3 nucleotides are TGTGCCAGCAGTCAAGGACTAGCGGGCCTCACCGGGGAGCTGTTTTTT. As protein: CASSQGLAGLTGELFF.